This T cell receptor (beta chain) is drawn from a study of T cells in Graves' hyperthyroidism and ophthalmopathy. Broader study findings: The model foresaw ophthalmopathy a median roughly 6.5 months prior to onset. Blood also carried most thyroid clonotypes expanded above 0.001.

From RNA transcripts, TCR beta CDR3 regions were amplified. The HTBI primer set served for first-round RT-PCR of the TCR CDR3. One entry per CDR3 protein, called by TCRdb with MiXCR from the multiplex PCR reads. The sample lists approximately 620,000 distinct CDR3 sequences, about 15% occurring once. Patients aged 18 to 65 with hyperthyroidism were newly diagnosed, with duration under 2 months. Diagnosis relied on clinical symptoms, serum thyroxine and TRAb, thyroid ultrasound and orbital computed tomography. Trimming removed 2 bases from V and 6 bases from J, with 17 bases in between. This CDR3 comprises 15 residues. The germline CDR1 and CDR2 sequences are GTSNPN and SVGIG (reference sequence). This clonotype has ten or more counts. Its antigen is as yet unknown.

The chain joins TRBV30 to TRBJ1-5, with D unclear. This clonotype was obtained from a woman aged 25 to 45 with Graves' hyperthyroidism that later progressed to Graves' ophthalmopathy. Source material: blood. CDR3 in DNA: TGTGCCTGGAGTCCCCTGGACCAAGGGATTCAGCCCCAGCATTTT. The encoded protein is CAWSPLDQGIQPQHF. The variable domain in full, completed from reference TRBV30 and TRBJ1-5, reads SQTIHQWPATLVQPVGSPLSLECTVEGTSNPNLYWYRQAAGRGLQLLFYSVGIGQISSEVPQNLSASRPQDRQFILSSKKLLLSDSGFYLCAWSPLDQGIQPQHFGDGTRLSIL.